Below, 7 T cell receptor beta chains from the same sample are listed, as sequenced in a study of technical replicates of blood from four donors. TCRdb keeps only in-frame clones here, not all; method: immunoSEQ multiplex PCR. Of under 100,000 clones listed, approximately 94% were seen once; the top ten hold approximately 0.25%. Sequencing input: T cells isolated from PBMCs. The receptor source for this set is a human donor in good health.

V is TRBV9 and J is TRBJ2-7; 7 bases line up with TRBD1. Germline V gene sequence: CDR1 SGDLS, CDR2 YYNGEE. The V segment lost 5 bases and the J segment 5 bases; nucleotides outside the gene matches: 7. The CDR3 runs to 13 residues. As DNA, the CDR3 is TGTGCCAGCAGTCGTCAGGGGGAACACGAGCAGTACTTC. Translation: CASSRQGEHEQYF.

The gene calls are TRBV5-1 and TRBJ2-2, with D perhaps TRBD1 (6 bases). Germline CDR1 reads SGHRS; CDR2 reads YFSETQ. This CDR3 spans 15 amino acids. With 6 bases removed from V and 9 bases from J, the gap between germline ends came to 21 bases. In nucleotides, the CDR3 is TGCGCCAGCACCCCGACCCAGGGGAGAGATTGGGAGCTGTTTTTT. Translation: CASTPTQGRDWELFF.

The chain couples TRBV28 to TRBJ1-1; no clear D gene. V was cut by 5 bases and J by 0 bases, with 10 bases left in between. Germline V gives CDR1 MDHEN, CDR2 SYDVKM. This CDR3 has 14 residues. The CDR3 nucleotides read TGTGCCAGCAGTACCGTTTCGGTGAACACTGAAGCTTTCTTT. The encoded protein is CASSTVSVNTEAFF.

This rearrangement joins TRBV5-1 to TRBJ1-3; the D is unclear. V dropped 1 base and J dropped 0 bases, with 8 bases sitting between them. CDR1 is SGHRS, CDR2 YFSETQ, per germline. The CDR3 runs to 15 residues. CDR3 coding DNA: TGCGCCAGCAGCTTGTCGGGGTTCTCTGGAAACACCATATATTTT. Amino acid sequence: CASSLSGFSGNTIYF.

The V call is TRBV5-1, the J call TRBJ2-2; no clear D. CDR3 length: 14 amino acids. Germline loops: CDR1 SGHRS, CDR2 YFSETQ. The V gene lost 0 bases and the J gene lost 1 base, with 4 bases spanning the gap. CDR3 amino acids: CASSLDRNTGELFF. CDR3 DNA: TGCGCCAGCAGCTTGGACAGGAACACCGGGGAGCTGTTTTTT.

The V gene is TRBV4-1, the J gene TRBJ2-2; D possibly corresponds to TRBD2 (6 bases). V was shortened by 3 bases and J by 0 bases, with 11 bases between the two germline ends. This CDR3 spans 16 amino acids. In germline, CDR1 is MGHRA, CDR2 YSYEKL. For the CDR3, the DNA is TGCGCCAGCAGCCAGACTAGTTCTCCGAACACCGGGGAGCTGTTTTTT. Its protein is CASSQTSSPNTGELFF.

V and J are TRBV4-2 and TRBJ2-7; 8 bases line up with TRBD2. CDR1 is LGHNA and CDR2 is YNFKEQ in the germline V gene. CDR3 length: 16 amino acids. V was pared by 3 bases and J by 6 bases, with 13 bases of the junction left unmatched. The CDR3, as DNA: TGTGCCAGCAGCCACCAACTAGCGGTAGACTTCTCCGAGCAGTACTTC. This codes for CASSHQLAVDFSEQYF.